This is a list of T cell receptor beta chains from one sample in a study of blood T cell repertoires in COVID-19. Assay used: immunoSEQ multiplex PCR; TCRdb lists only in-frame clones, some missing. The sample has some 170,000 clones, 76% seen once. The specimen sequenced was peripheral blood. The receptors stem from a woman between 50 and 59 years old with active or convalescent COVID-19. Both conserved end residues are part of each CDR3. Each record gives: clone size, D gene, V gene, J gene, CDR3 DNA, CDR3 protein. The D gene is left open where the match is weak. Clone sizes are given selectively: once, few, many, or a class where the clone is expanded.

NA	TRBD1	TRBV6-5	TRBJ1-2	TGTGCCAGCAGCCGGGACAGGGGAGGTGGCTACACCTTC	CASSRDRGGGYTF
NA	TRBD2	TRBV7-2	TRBJ2-7	TGTGCCAGCAGCCAGCGGGAGCGGGGCTACGAGCAGTACTTC	CASSQRERGYEQYF
NA	TRBD2	TRBV10-3	TRBJ2-7	TGTGCCATCGGCCTAGCGGGGGGGAGGGAAGAGCAGTACTTC	CAIGLAGGREEQYF
NA	TRBD1	TRBV12-5	TRBJ2-7	TGTGCTAGTGGTACCGGACAGGGCTTCAACGAGCAGTACTTC	CASGTGQGFNEQYF
NA	TRBD1	TRBV4-2	TRBJ2-7	TGTGCCAGCAGTCCATTTGGAGGGACAGGCTACGAGCAGTACTTC	CASSPFGGTGYEQYF
few	NA	TRBV3-1/TRBV3-2	TRBJ1-2	TGTGCCAGCAGTCCTGCAGGGTCGATTGGCTACACCTTC	CASSPAGSIGYTF
NA	NA	TRBV7-2	TRBJ1-2	TGTGCCAGCAGCTTACATACGTCAGGAGGGAGGCTGGGGGGCTACACCTTC	CASSLHTSGGRLGGYTF
NA	NA	TRBV7-8	TRBJ2-7	TGTGCCAGCAGCTCACTACTGAGATACGAGCAGTACTTC	CASSSLLRYEQYF
NA	TRBD2	TRBV7-2	TRBJ2-2	TGTGCCAGCAGCCTCCGACTAGCGGGGAACACCGGGGAGCTGTTTTTT	CASSLRLAGNTGELFF
NA	NA	TRBV7-9	TRBJ1-2	TGTGCCAGCAGCTTAGCGACAGGACAGGGCTACACCTTC	CASSLATGQGYTF
NA	NA	TRBV4-3	TRBJ2-3	TGCGCCAGCAGCCAAGCAGGGGTGAACACAGATACGCAGTATTTT	CASSQAGVNTDTQYF
NA	TRBD1	TRBV5-1	TRBJ1-6	TGCGCCAGCAGCTTGGAAGGACAGGGGAATTCACCCCTCCACTTT	CASSLEGQGNSPLHF
NA	NA	TRBV9	TRBJ2-3	TGTGCCAGCAGCGTAGTACCCGGGGGGCTGGCAGATACGCAGTATTTT	CASSVVPGGLADTQYF
NA	NA	TRBV6-2/TRBV6-3	TRBJ2-1	TGTGCCAGCAGTTCCTTACAGAGGGCTGAGCAGTTCTTC	CASSSLQRAEQFF
few	TRBD1	TRBV5-5	TRBJ1-2	TGTGCCAGCAGCTTGAGCGCAGGGGGCTTAGATGGCTACACCTTC	CASSLSAGGLDGYTF
once	NA	TRBV28	TRBJ1-3	TGTGCCAGCAGTTTATGGGCAGGGTCGAGCGGAAACACCATATATTTT	CASSLWAGSSGNTIYF
once	TRBD1	TRBV13	TRBJ1-4	TGTGCCAGCAGCCTTAGGAGGGGGCGAGGCACAACTAATGAAAAACTGTTTTTT	CASSLRRGRGTTNEKLFF
NA	NA	TRBV18	TRBJ2-7	TGTGCCAGCTCACCCTACGGGGCCTACGAGCAGTACTTC	CASSPYGAYEQYF
once	TRBD1	TRBV27	TRBJ2-1	TGTGCCAGCAGTTTTAGGGACAGCTACAATGAGCAGTTCTTC	CASSFRDSYNEQFF
NA	NA	TRBV19	TRBJ1-3	TGTGCCAGTACTACCCAGGTTCACTCTGGAAACACCATATATTTT	CASTTQVHSGNTIYF
NA	TRBD1	TRBV2	TRBJ1-2	TGTGCCAGCAGTCTCCAGGGGGCTGGTGGCTACACCTTC	CASSLQGAGGYTF
few	NA	TRBV18	TRBJ1-3	TGTGCCAGCTCACCTTTAGTTCCGGGATTCCCGGGTGGAAACACCATATATTTT	CASSPLVPGFPGGNTIYF
NA	TRBD1	TRBV7-8	TRBJ1-1	TGTGCCAGCAGTCACCTACCCCCGGGACAGGGGGCCGCGCTGAACACTGAAGCTTTCTTT	CASSHLPPGQGAALNTEAFF
NA	TRBD1	TRBV4-3	TRBJ1-4	TGCGCCAGCAGCCAAGAGTGGGACAGGGTCTCTAATGAAAAACTGTTTTTT	CASSQEWDRVSNEKLFF
NA	TRBD1	TRBV9	TRBJ2-3	TGTGCCAGCAGCTACGGACAGGGGAGCACAGATACGCAGTATTTT	CASSYGQGSTDTQYF
once	NA	TRBV19	TRBJ1-2	TGTGCCAGTACCAGGGGAGCAAACTATGGCTACACCTTC	CASTRGANYGYTF
NA	TRBD1	TRBV4-3	TRBJ2-3	TGCGCCAGCAGCCAAGATTGGGCCCCAGGGGGCGCTTTGACAGATACGCAGTATTTT	CASSQDWAPGGALTDTQYF
NA	NA	TRBV28	TRBJ1-3	TGTGCCAGCAGTTCCGCGGGGCTACCCCCTGGAAACACCATATATTTT	CASSSAGLPPGNTIYF
once	NA	TRBV9	TRBJ2-1	TGTGCCAGCAGCGTCGGGACTCCTGCCTACAATGAGCAGTTCTTC	CASSVGTPAYNEQFF